The clone carrying this TCR beta chain is labeled as large. The same CDR3 arises from other DNA sequences in this sample as well. Time point in this sample: neoterminal ileum biopsy at postoperative endoscopy, about 6 months after surgery. The data are from a study of T cell repertoires in ileal Crohn's disease. The germline V and J ends were trimmed by 1 base and 1 base, with 7 bases remaining between them. The CDR3 runs to 14 residues. Germline V gene sequence: CDR1 SEHNR, CDR2 FQNEAQ (reference sequence). Assay used: immunoSEQ multiplex PCR; TCRdb lists only in-frame clones, some missing. The table shows some 10,000 clones, with 70% to 90% occurring only once.

The chain joins TRBV7-9 to TRBJ1-1; D gene ambiguous. Sequencing was performed on ileal tissue. This TCR derives from an adult with Crohn's disease. CDR3 region: CASSLDSRNTEAFF. In nucleotides, the CDR3 is TGTGCCAGCAGCTTAGACAGTAGGAACACTGAAGCTTTCTTT. Drawing the rest from reference TRBV7-9 and TRBJ1-1, the complete variable domain is DTGVSQNPRHKITKRGQNVTFRCDPISEHNRLYWYRQTLGQGPEFLTYFQNEAQLEKSRLLSDRFSAERPKGSFSTLEIQRTEQGDSAMYLCASSLDSRNTEAFFGQGTRLTVV.